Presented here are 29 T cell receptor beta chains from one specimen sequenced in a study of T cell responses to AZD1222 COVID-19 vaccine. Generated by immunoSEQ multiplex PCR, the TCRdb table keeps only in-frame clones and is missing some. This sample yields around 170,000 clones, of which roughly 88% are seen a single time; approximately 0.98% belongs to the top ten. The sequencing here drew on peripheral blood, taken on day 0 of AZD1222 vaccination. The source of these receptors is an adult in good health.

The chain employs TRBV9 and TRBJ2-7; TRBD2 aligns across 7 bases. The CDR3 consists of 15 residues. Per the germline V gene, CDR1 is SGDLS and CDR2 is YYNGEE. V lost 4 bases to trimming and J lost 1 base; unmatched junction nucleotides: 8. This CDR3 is CASSLAGTNSYEQYF. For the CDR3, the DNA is TGTGCCAGCAGCTTAGCCGGGACTAATTCCTACGAGCAGTACTTC.

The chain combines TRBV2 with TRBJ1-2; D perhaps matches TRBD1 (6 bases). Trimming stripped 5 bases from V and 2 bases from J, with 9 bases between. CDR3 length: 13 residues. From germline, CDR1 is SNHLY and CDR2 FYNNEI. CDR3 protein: CASSTGQNYGYTF. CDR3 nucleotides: TGTGCCAGCAGTACCGGACAGAACTATGGCTACACCTTC.

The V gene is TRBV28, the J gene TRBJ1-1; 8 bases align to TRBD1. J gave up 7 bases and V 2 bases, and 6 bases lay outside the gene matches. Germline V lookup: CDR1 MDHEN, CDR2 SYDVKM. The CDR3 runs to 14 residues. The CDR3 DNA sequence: TGTGCCAGCAGTTTAGTCAGGGGGCGAAGTGAAGCTTTCTTT. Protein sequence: CASSLVRGRSEAFF.

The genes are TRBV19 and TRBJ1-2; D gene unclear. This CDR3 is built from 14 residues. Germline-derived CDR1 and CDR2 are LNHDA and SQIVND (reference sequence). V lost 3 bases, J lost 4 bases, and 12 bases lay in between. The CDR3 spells CASSISPASYGYTF. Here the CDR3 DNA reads TGTGCCAGTAGTATCTCCCCAGCAAGCTATGGCTACACCTTC.

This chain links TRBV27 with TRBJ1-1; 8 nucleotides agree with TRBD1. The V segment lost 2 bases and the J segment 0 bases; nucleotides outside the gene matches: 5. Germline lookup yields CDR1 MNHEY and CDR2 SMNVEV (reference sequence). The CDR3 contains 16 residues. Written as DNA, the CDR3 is TGTGCCAGCAGTTTAGGACAGGGCGTATTGAACACTGAAGCTTTCTTT. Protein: CASSLGQGVLNTEAFF.

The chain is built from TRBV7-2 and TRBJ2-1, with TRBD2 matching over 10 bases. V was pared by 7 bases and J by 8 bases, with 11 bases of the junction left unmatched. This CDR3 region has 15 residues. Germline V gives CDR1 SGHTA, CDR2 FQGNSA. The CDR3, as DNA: TGTGCCAGCACCCCCGTGGCTAGCGGGAGCTATGAGCAGTTCTTC. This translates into CASTPVASGSYEQFF.

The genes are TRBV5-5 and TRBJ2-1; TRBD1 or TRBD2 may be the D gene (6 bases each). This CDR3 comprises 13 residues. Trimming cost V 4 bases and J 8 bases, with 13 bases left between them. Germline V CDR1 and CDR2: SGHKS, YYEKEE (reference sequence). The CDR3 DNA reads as TGTGCCAGCAGCCCGGGGGCAGGGTATGAGCAGTTCTTC. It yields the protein CASSPGAGYEQFF.

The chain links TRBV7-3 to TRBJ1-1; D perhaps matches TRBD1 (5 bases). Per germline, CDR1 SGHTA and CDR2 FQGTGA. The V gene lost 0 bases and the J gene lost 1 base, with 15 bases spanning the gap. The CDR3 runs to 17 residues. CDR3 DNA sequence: TGTGCCAGCAGCTTAACGGGTGGGGCCACAGGGAACACTGAAGCTTTCTTT. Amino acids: CASSLTGGATGNTEAFF.

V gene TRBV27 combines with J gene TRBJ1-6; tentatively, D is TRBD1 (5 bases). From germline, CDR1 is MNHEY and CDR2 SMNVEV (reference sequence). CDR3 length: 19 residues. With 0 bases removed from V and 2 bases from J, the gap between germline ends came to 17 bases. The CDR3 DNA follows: TGTGCCAGCAGTTTATCGGGGGTAAGACGGACCCCCTATAATTCACCCCTCCACTTT. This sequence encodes CASSLSGVRRTPYNSPLHF.

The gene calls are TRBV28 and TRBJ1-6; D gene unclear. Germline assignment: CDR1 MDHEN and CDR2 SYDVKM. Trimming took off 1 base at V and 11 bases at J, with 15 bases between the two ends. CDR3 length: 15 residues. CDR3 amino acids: CASSLSGPASAPLHF. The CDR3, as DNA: TGTGCCAGCAGTTTATCAGGCCCGGCGAGTGCACCCCTCCACTTT.

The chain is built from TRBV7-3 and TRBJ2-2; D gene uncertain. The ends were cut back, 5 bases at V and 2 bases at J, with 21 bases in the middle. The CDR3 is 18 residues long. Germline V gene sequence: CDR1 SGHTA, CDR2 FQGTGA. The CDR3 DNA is TGTGCCAGCAGCAGGGAACAGTTCCTGACGACCAACACCGGGGAGCTGTTTTTT. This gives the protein CASSREQFLTTNTGELFF.

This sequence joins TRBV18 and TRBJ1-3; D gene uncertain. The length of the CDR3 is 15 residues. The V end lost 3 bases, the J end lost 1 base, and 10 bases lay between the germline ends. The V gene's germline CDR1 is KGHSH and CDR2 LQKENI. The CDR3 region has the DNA TGTGCCAGCTCACCCTCCGACGGATCTGGAAACACCATATATTTT. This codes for CASSPSDGSGNTIYF.

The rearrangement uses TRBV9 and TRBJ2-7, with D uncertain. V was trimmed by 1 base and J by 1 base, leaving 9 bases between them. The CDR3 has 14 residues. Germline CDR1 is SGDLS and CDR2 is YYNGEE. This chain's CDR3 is CASSVWQESYEQYF. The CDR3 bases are TGTGCCAGCAGCGTATGGCAGGAATCCTACGAGCAGTACTTC.

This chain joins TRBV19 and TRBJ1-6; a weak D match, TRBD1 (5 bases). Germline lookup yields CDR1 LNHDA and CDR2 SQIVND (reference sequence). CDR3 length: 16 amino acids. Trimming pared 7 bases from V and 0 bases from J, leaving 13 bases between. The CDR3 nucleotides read TGTGCCAGTAAGGGGTGGCGGAGCTCCTATAATTCACCCCTCCACTTT. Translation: CASKGWRSSYNSPLHF.

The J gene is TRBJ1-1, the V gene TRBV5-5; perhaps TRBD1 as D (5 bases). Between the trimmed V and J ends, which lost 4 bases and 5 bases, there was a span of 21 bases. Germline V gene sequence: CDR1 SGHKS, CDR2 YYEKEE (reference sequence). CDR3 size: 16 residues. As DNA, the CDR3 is TGTGCCAGCAGCCGGACCCGCCAGGGAGGTGCTACTGAAGCTTTCTTT. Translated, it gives CASSRTRQGGATEAFF.

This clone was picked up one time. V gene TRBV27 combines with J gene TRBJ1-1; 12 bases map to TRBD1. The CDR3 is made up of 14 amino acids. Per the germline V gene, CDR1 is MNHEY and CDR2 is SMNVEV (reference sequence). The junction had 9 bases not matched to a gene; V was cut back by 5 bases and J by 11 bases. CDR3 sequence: CASSPGDRGRLAFF. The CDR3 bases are TGTGCCAGCAGTCCAGGGGACAGGGGGCGGTTGGCTTTCTTT.

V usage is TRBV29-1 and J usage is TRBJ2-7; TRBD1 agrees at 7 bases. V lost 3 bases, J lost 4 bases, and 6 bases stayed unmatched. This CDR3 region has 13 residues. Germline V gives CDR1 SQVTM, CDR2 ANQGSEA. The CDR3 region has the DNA TGCAGCGTTGACCGGACAGGCGGGTACGAGCAGTACTTC. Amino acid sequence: CSVDRTGGYEQYF.

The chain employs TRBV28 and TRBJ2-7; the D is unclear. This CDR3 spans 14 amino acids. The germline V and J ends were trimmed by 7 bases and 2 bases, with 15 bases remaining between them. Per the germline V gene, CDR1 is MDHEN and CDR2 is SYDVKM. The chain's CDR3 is CASNPPWPPYEQYF. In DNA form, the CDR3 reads TGTGCCAGCAATCCACCTTGGCCCCCCTACGAGCAGTACTTC.

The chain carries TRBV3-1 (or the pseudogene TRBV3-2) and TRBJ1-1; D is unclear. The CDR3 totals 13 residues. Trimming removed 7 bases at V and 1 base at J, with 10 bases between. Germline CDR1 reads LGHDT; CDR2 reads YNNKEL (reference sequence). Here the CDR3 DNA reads TGTGCCAGCATCTCAAGTGGGAACACTGAAGCTTTCTTT. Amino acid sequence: CASISSGNTEAFF.

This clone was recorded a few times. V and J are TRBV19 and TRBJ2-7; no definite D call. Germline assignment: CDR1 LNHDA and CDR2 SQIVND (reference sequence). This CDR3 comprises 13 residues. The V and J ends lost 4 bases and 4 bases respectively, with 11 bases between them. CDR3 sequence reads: CASSTMNDYEQYF. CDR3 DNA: TGTGCCAGTAGTACGATGAATGATTACGAGCAGTACTTC.

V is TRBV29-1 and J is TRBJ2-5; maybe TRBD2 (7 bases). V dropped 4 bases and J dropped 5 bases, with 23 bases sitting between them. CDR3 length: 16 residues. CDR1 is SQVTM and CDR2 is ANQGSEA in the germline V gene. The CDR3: CSVGGSGGGHTETQYF. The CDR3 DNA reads TGCAGCGTTGGTGGCTCGGGGGGCGGTCATACGGAGACCCAGTACTTC.

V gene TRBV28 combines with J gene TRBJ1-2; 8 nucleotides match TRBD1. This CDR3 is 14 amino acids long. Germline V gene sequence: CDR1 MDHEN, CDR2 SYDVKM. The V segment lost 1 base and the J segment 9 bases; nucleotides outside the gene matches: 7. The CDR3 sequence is CASSLSGGGVSYTF. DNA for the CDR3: TGTGCCAGCAGTTTATCAGGGGGCGGGGTGAGCTACACCTTC.

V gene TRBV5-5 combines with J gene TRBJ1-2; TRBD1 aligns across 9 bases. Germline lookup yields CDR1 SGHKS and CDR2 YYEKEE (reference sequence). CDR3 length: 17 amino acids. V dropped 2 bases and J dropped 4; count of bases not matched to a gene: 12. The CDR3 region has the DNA TGTGCCAGCAGCTTACAACAGGGGGCGGGTCTAAGCTATGGCTACACCTTC. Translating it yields CASSLQQGAGLSYGYTF.

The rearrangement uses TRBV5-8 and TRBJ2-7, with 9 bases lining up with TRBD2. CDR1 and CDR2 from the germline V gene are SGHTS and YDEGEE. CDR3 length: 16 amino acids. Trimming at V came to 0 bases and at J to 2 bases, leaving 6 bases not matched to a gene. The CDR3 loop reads CASSLEASGITYEQYF. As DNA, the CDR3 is TGTGCCAGCAGCTTGGAGGCTAGCGGGATTACCTACGAGCAGTACTTC.

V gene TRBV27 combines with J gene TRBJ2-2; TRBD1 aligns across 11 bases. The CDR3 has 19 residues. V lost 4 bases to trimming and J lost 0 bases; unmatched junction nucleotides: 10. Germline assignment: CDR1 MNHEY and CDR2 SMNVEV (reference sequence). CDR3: CASSSDPRTGGANTGELFF. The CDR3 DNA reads TGTGCCAGCAGTTCCGACCCCAGGACAGGGGGCGCGAACACCGGGGAGCTGTTTTTT.

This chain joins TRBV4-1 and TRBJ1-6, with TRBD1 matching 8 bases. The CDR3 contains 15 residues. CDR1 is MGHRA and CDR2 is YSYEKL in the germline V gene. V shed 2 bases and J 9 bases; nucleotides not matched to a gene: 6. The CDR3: CASSQPRTGSSPLHF. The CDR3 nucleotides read TGCGCCAGCAGCCAACCGCGGACAGGGAGTTCACCCCTCCACTTT.

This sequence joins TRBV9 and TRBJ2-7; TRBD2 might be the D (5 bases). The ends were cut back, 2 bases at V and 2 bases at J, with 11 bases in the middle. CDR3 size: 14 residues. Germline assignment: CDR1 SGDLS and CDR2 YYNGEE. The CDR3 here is CASSVSRGPYEQYF. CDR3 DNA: TGTGCCAGCAGCGTCAGTCGGGGTCCCTACGAGCAGTACTTC.

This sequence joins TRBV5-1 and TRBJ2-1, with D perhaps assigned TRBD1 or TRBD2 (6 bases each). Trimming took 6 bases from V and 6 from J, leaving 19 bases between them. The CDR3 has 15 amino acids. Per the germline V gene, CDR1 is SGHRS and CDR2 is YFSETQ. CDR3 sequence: CASKLGGSALNEQFF. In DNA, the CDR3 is TGCGCCAGCAAATTAGGGGGGAGTGCCCTCAATGAGCAGTTCTTC.

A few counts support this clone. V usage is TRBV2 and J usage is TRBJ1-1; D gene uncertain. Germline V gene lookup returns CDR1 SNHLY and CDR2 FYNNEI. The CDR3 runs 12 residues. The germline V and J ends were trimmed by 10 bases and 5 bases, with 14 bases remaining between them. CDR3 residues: CANPYGATEAFF. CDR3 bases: TGTGCCAACCCGTATGGAGCAACTGAAGCTTTCTTT.